This T cell receptor beta chain appears in the sequencing data of a study of T cell responses to AZD1222 COVID-19 vaccine. Worth noting for this clone: Antigen unknown.

Measured with immunoSEQ multiplex PCR; TCRdb has only the in-frame clones, and not every one. The sample gives about 140,000 clones, more than 80% of which show up once; about 3% is in the top ten. Per germline, CDR1 SGHNT and CDR2 YENEEA. The CDR3 extends over 14 amino acids. The trim removed 1 base at V and 7 bases at J, leaving 6 bases unmatched. Points from the study as a whole: The donors showed a predominance of white British ancestry and of females, with possible underestimation of clonal diversity.

This chain connects TRBV11-3 to TRBJ2-7; 8 positions match TRBD1. The sequenced sample was peripheral blood, obtained on day 0 of AZD1222 vaccination. The TCR originated in an adult in good health. The CDR3 spells CASSLAGTGMEQYF. The CDR3 DNA sequence: TGTGCCAGCAGCTTAGCCGGGACAGGCATGGAGCAGTACTTC. Full variable domain (remainder filled in from reference TRBV11-3 and TRBJ2-7): EAGVVQSPRYKIIEKKQPVAFWCNPISGHNTLYWYLQNLGQGPELLIRYENEEAVDDSQLPKDRFSAERLKGVDSTLKIQPAELGDSAVYLCASSLAGTGMEQYFGPGTRLTVT.